This TCR beta chain was sequenced for a study of T cells in localized non-small cell lung cancer. Remarks on this clone: Its antigen is unknown.

The table came from immunoSEQ multiplex PCR; TCRdb's copy has only in-frame clones and leaves some out. The sample lists some 54,000 clones, over 70% occurring once. Study-wide points: Sequencing was restricted to one tumor region; therefore, heterogeneity remains possible. Among the tissues sampled, uninvolved adjacent lung had the highest T cell clonality, above tumor.

Germline assignment: CDR1 ENHRY and CDR2 SYGVKD. J gave up 4 bases and V 6 bases, and 14 bases lay outside the gene matches. The CDR3 runs 17 residues. This TCR came from a woman aged 40-70 years with stage II lung adenocarcinoma. This chain uses TRBV10-3 with TRBJ2-1, with 8 bases identical to TRBD1. Here the sequenced sample was PBMCs, taken before any cancer treatment. CDR3 amino acids: CAISPMRPGQVYNEQFF. The CDR3 DNA is TGTGCCATCAGCCCAATGAGGCCGGGACAGGTATACAATGAGCAGTTCTTC.